The rows below give T cell receptor beta chains drawn from one sample of a study of cytomegalovirus exposure and HLA in healthy donors. Clones were read by immunoSEQ multiplex PCR, and TCRdb kept only the in-frame ones, dropping some. This sample has roughly 100,000 clones, with around 72% found just once. Sequenced material: PBMCs. The receptors were sampled from a man aged 30 to 39 in good health and CMV-seronegative. CDR3s include the opening cysteine and the closing phenylalanine or tryptophan. Each record gives: D gene, J gene, clone size, V gene, CDR3 DNA, CDR3 protein. D genes are given only for firm matches. Clone size, where shown, is once, few, many, or a class for clones that have expanded.

D gene: NA; J gene: TRBJ2-3; clone size: NA; V gene: TRBV11-2; CDR3 DNA: TGTGCCAGCGGACAAGTAAACTCAGATACGCAGTATTTT; CDR3 protein: CASGQVNSDTQYF
D gene: NA; J gene: TRBJ1-1; clone size: NA; V gene: TRBV5-1; CDR3 DNA: TGCGCCAGCAGCTTGGCTGCGGGGGCGGTCACTGAAGCTTTCTTT; CDR3 protein: CASSLAAGAVTEAFF
D gene: NA; J gene: TRBJ1-5; clone size: once; V gene: TRBV5-1; CDR3 DNA: TGCGCCAGCAGCCCCGAGGGAGGGGGCAATCAGCCCCAGCATTTT; CDR3 protein: CASSPEGGGNQPQHF
D gene: TRBD1; J gene: TRBJ2-5; clone size: NA; V gene: TRBV5-1; CDR3 DNA: TGCGCCAGCAGCTCGCCGAGGGGGCCTTTGGAGACCCAGTACTTC; CDR3 protein: CASSSPRGPLETQYF
D gene: TRBD1; J gene: TRBJ2-1; clone size: NA; V gene: TRBV10-3; CDR3 DNA: TGTGCCATCAGTGAGTGGGGACAGGAAGAGCAGTTCTTC; CDR3 protein: CAISEWGQEEQFF
D gene: NA; J gene: TRBJ1-1; clone size: NA; V gene: TRBV19; CDR3 DNA: TGTGCCAGTAGTATAGGCGGGACGGCGAACACTGAAGCTTTCTTT; CDR3 protein: CASSIGGTANTEAFF
D gene: TRBD2; J gene: TRBJ2-3; clone size: once; V gene: TRBV10-3; CDR3 DNA: TGTGCCATCAGTGACTTGGCCGGGACTAGCAGCACAGATACGCAGTATTTT; CDR3 protein: CAISDLAGTSSTDTQYF
D gene: NA; J gene: TRBJ1-4; clone size: NA; V gene: TRBV7-9; CDR3 DNA: TGTGCCAGCAGCACCACTGATACTTCTAATGAAAAACTGTTTTTT; CDR3 protein: CASSTTDTSNEKLFF
D gene: NA; J gene: TRBJ1-1; clone size: few; V gene: TRBV4-2; CDR3 DNA: TGTGCCAGCAGCCAAGTGCGTAGAGGGCTGAACACTGAAGCTTTCTTT; CDR3 protein: CASSQVRRGLNTEAFF
D gene: TRBD1; J gene: TRBJ1-5; clone size: NA; V gene: TRBV6-5; CDR3 DNA: TGTGCCAGCAGGAGGACAGGGGTTGATCAGCCCCAGCATTTT; CDR3 protein: CASRRTGVDQPQHF
D gene: NA; J gene: TRBJ2-5; clone size: NA; V gene: TRBV7-2; CDR3 DNA: TGTGCCAGCAGCTTACAGGCGGGTCAAGAGACCCAGTACTTC; CDR3 protein: CASSLQAGQETQYF
D gene: NA; J gene: TRBJ1-1; clone size: NA; V gene: TRBV4-2; CDR3 DNA: TGTGCCAGCAGCCTCGTAGAGGGAACTGAAGCTTTCTTT; CDR3 protein: CASSLVEGTEAFF
D gene: NA; J gene: TRBJ2-7; clone size: NA; V gene: TRBV5-1; CDR3 DNA: TGCGCCAGCAGCCCGGACAGTGGAAGCTCCTACGAGCAGTACTTC; CDR3 protein: CASSPDSGSSYEQYF
D gene: TRBD2; J gene: TRBJ2-7; clone size: NA; V gene: TRBV15; CDR3 DNA: TGTGCCACCAGCCCCCGGACTAGCGGGGCTTACGAGCAGTACTTC; CDR3 protein: CATSPRTSGAYEQYF
D gene: TRBD1; J gene: TRBJ1-2; clone size: NA; V gene: TRBV6-5; CDR3 DNA: TGTGCCAGCAGTACTCAGGGGGCCGCTAACTATGGCTACACCTTC; CDR3 protein: CASSTQGAANYGYTF
D gene: NA; J gene: TRBJ1-1; clone size: few; V gene: TRBV29-1; CDR3 DNA: TGCAGCGTTGATGCAGGGGTGAACACTGAAGCTTTCTTT; CDR3 protein: CSVDAGVNTEAFF
D gene: TRBD2; J gene: TRBJ2-1; clone size: NA; V gene: TRBV9; CDR3 DNA: TGTGCCAGCAGCGTAGGACTAGCGTCCTTCGGCTCCTACAATGAGCAGTTCTTC; CDR3 protein: CASSVGLASFGSYNEQFF
D gene: NA; J gene: TRBJ2-2; clone size: NA; V gene: TRBV7-9; CDR3 DNA: TGTGCCAGCAGCTTAGCCCCGGGACTTATCACCGGGGAGCTGTTTTTT; CDR3 protein: CASSLAPGLITGELFF
D gene: TRBD1; J gene: TRBJ1-4; clone size: few; V gene: TRBV6-5; CDR3 DNA: TGTGCCAGCAGTATGACAGGGGGTGAGGAAAAACTGTTTTTT; CDR3 protein: CASSMTGGEEKLFF
D gene: TRBD1; J gene: TRBJ2-7; clone size: NA; V gene: TRBV7-8; CDR3 DNA: TGTGCCAGCAGCGCCACCGGACAGGCCCTCAGGGAGCAGTACTTC; CDR3 protein: CASSATGQALREQYF
D gene: NA; J gene: TRBJ1-6; clone size: NA; V gene: TRBV7-9; CDR3 DNA: TGTGCCAGCAGCTCAGAGAGGGATAATTCACCCCTCCACTTT; CDR3 protein: CASSSERDNSPLHF
D gene: TRBD1; J gene: TRBJ2-7; clone size: NA; V gene: TRBV29-1; CDR3 DNA: TGCAGCGTATCCGGGACAGGATCCCACGAGCAGTACTTC; CDR3 protein: CSVSGTGSHEQYF
D gene: NA; J gene: TRBJ1-5; clone size: few; V gene: TRBV5-8; CDR3 DNA: TGTGCCAGCAGCTCCAGAGGTGGCAATCAGCCCCAGCATTTT; CDR3 protein: CASSSRGGNQPQHF
D gene: TRBD2; J gene: TRBJ2-1; clone size: medium-sized; V gene: TRBV7-9; CDR3 DNA: TGTGCCAGCAGCTCCAGACTAGCGATGGGCAATGAGCAGTTCTTC; CDR3 protein: CASSSRLAMGNEQFF
D gene: NA; J gene: TRBJ1-2; clone size: NA; V gene: TRBV12-5; CDR3 DNA: TGTGCTAGTGGTTTGTGGCAGACTTATGGCTACACCTTC; CDR3 protein: CASGLWQTYGYTF
D gene: TRBD1; J gene: TRBJ2-7; clone size: few; V gene: TRBV28; CDR3 DNA: TGTGCCAGCAGGATTGCAGGGGGAGTAGGCGAGCAGTACTTC; CDR3 protein: CASRIAGGVGEQYF
D gene: TRBD1; J gene: TRBJ2-7; clone size: NA; V gene: TRBV7-8; CDR3 DNA: TGTGCCAGCAGCTTTGGACAGGGCATCTACGAGCAGTACTTC; CDR3 protein: CASSFGQGIYEQYF
D gene: NA; J gene: TRBJ1-5; clone size: NA; V gene: TRBV6-1; CDR3 DNA: TGTGCCAGCAGCGTTCTAACAGGGCCGGACCAGCCCCAGCATTTT; CDR3 protein: CASSVLTGPDQPQHF
D gene: TRBD1; J gene: TRBJ1-1; clone size: once; V gene: TRBV6-1; CDR3 DNA: TGTGCCAGCAGCTCGGGACAGCTGAACACTGAAGCTTTCTTT; CDR3 protein: CASSSGQLNTEAFF
D gene: NA; J gene: TRBJ2-1; clone size: NA; V gene: TRBV27; CDR3 DNA: TGTGCCAGCAGTCGGGTACGGGGATTGTACAATGAGCAGTTCTTC; CDR3 protein: CASSRVRGLYNEQFF
D gene: NA; J gene: TRBJ1-5; clone size: NA; V gene: TRBV18; CDR3 DNA: TGTGCCAGCTCACCACAGTTCGCGGGGGTAGGCAATCAGCCCCAGCATTTT; CDR3 protein: CASSPQFAGVGNQPQHF
D gene: NA; J gene: TRBJ2-1; clone size: NA; V gene: TRBV5-1; CDR3 DNA: TGCGCCAGCAGCTTGGCTGGAGGTGAGCAGTTCTTC; CDR3 protein: CASSLAGGEQFF
D gene: NA; J gene: TRBJ2-3; clone size: NA; V gene: TRBV18; CDR3 DNA: TGTGCCAGTCGGGGAGCGAGTAGCACAGATACGCAGTATTTT; CDR3 protein: CASRGASSTDTQYF
D gene: NA; J gene: TRBJ1-5; clone size: NA; V gene: TRBV30; CDR3 DNA: TGTGCCTGGAGTGAGGGAGGGGCCGGTCAGCCCCAGCATTTT; CDR3 protein: CAWSEGGAGQPQHF
D gene: NA; J gene: TRBJ2-3; clone size: NA; V gene: TRBV18; CDR3 DNA: TGTGCCAGCTCAAAGGGGGACAGCACAGATACGCAGTATTTT; CDR3 protein: CASSKGDSTDTQYF
D gene: NA; J gene: TRBJ1-2; clone size: once; V gene: TRBV19; CDR3 DNA: TGTGCCAGTAGTACCCTAACAGGCTATGGCTACACCTTC; CDR3 protein: CASSTLTGYGYTF
D gene: NA; J gene: TRBJ1-1; clone size: many; V gene: TRBV6-5; CDR3 DNA: TGTGCCACCCAGAGGAGTTTGAACACTGAAGCTTTCTTT; CDR3 protein: CATQRSLNTEAFF
D gene: NA; J gene: TRBJ2-2; clone size: NA; V gene: TRBV18; CDR3 DNA: TGTGCCAGCTCACCACGGCAGGCGTACCAGTCCGGGGAGCTGTTTTTT; CDR3 protein: CASSPRQAYQSGELFF
D gene: NA; J gene: TRBJ2-5; clone size: NA; V gene: TRBV6-6; CDR3 DNA: TGTGCCAGCACCCCCTTTTGGGGCAGGGAGACCCAGTACTTC; CDR3 protein: CASTPFWGRETQYF
D gene: NA; J gene: TRBJ2-6; clone size: NA; V gene: TRBV7-9; CDR3 DNA: TGTGCCAGCAGCTTAGCGCGGATTGCTGGGGCCAACGTCCTGACTTTC; CDR3 protein: CASSLARIAGANVLTF
D gene: TRBD2; J gene: TRBJ2-1; clone size: NA; V gene: TRBV4-1; CDR3 DNA: TGCGCCAGCAGCCCAAGTATAGGTAGCGGGAAGGGGGATGAGCAGTTCTTC; CDR3 protein: CASSPSIGSGKGDEQFF
D gene: TRBD2; J gene: TRBJ2-7; clone size: NA; V gene: TRBV7-2; CDR3 DNA: TGTGCCAGCAGCTTAGCGTCCCCAACTAGCGGGAGTAATGAGCAGTACTTC; CDR3 protein: CASSLASPTSGSNEQYF
D gene: TRBD1; J gene: TRBJ1-4; clone size: once; V gene: TRBV28; CDR3 DNA: TGTGCCAGCAGTGCGGACAGGGAGGATGAAAAACTGTTTTTT; CDR3 protein: CASSADREDEKLFF
D gene: NA; J gene: TRBJ2-2; clone size: NA; V gene: TRBV9; CDR3 DNA: TGTGCCAGCAGCGTAGTGGAGGGCGGCGGGGAGCTGTTTTTT; CDR3 protein: CASSVVEGGGELFF